This entry is about one T cell receptor beta chain. TCRdb keeps only in-frame clones here, not all; method: immunoSEQ multiplex PCR. The sample has roughly 320,000 clones; around 90% are singletons. V gave up 6 bases and J gave up 3 bases, with 15 bases separating them. Germline V gene data show CDR1 as MDHEN and CDR2 as SYDVKM. The CDR3 runs to 14 residues. This entry belongs to a study of blood T cell repertoires in COVID-19. This clonotype was sampled from a man between 65 and 79 years old with acute or convalescent COVID-19. The chain combines TRBV28 with TRBJ2-7, with a possible D match to TRBD1 (6 bases). What was sequenced was peripheral blood. The CDR3 loop is CASSGPGQYYEQYF. The DNA for the CDR3 is TGTGCCAGCAGCGGCCCCGGACAGTACTACGAGCAGTACTTC.